This T cell receptor beta chain was sequenced in a study of OX40 agonist ivuxolimab in advanced cancers. This CDR3 is 20 amino acids long. The germline CDR1 and CDR2 sequences are SGHNT and YENEEA. The ends lost 4 bases at V and 2 bases at J; junction bases unmatched: 20. Produced via immunoSEQ multiplex PCR; TCRdb's table is partial and in-frame only. In the table there are tens of thousands of clones, about nine tenths of which are singletons. The V call is TRBV11-3, the J call TRBJ2-7; 10 bases fit TRBD1. The input for sequencing was CD4+ or CD8+ T cells sorted from blood, taken in a trial of the OX40 agonist ivuxolimab. The receptor was isolated from an adult with an advanced solid tumor such as melanoma, head and neck, liver or kidney cancer. CDR3 amino acids: CASSSPGGTGTGVGPYEQYV. The CDR3, as DNA: TGTGCCAGCAGCTCTCCAGGGGGAACCGGGACAGGGGTAGGGCCCTACGAGCAGTACGTC.